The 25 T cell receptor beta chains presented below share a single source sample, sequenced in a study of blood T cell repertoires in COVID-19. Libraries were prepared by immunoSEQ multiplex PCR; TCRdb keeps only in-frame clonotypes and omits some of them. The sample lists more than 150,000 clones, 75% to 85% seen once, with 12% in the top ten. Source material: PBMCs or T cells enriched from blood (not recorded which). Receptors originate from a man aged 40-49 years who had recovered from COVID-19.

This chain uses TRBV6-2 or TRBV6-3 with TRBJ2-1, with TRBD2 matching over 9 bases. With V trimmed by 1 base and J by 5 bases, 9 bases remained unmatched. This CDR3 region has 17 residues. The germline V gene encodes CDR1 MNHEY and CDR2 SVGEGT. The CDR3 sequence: CASSYLEASGVDNEQFF. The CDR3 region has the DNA TGTGCCAGCAGTTACTTGGAGGCTAGCGGGGTAGACAATGAGCAGTTCTTC.

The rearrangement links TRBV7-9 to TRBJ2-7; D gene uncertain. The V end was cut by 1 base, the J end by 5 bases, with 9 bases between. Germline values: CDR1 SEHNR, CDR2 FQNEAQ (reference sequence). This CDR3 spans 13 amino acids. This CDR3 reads CASSLGSVDEQYF. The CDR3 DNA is TGTGCCAGCAGCTTAGGTTCGGTAGACGAGCAGTACTTC.

The chain's CDR3 is CATSRDPGQNTEAFF. CDR3 nucleotide sequence: TGTGCCACCAGCAGAGATCCCGGACAGAACACTGAAGCTTTCTTT. V gene TRBV15 combines with J gene TRBJ1-1; D might be TRBD1 (5 bases). V was clipped by 0 bases and J by 1 base, with 9 bases between them. The length of the CDR3 is 15 residues. The germline gives CDR1 LNHNV, CDR2 YYDKDF (reference sequence).

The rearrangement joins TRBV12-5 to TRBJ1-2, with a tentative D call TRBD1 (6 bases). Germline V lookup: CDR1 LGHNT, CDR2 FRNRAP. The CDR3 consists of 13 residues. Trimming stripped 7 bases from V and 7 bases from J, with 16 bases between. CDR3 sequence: CASAQIQGSGYTF. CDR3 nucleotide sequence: TGTGCTAGTGCCCAAATTCAGGGGAGTGGCTACACCTTC.

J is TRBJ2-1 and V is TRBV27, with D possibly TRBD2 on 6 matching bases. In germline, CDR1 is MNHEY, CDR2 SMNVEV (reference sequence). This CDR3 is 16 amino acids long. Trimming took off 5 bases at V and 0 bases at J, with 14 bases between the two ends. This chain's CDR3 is CASSPLAPSSYNEQFF. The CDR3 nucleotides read TGTGCCAGCAGTCCCCTAGCGCCCAGCTCCTACAATGAGCAGTTCTTC.

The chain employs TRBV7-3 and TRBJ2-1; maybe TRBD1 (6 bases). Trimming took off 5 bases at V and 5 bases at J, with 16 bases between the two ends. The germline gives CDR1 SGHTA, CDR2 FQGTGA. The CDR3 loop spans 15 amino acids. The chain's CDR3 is CASSEGRGGDNEQFF. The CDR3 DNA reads TGTGCCAGCAGCGAGGGAAGAGGGGGAGACAATGAGCAGTTCTTC.

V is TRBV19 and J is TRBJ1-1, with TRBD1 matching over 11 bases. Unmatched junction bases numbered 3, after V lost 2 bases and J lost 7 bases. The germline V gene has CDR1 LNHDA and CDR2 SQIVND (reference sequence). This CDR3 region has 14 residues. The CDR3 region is CASSIPGTGGEAFF. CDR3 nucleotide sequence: TGTGCCAGTAGTATACCTGGGACAGGGGGTGAAGCTTTCTTT.

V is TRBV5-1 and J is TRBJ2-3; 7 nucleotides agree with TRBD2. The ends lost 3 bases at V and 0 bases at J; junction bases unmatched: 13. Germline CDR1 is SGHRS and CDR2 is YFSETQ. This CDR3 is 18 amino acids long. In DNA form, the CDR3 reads TGCGCCAGCAGCTGGGTGGGACTATCGTCCTCTAGCACAGATACGCAGTATTTT. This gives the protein CASSWVGLSSSSTDTQYF.

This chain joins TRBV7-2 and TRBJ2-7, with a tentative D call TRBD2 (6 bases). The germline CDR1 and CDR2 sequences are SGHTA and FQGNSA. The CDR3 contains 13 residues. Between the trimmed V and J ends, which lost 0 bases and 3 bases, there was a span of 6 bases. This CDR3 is CASSLAGGYEQYF. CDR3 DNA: TGTGCCAGCAGCTTAGCGGGAGGCTACGAGCAGTACTTC.

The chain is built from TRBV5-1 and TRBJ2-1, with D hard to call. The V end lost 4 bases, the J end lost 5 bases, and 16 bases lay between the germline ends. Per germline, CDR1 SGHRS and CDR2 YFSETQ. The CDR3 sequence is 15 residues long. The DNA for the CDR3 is TGCGCCAGCAGCCAAGACGCCTGGAGTGACAATGAGCAGTTCTTC. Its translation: CASSQDAWSDNEQFF.

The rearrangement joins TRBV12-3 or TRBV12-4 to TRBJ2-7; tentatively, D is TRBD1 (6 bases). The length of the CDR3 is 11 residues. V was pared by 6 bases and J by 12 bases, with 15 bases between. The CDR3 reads CASSLTQGLYF. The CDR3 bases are TGTGCCAGCAGCCTAACACAGGGCCTGTACTTC.

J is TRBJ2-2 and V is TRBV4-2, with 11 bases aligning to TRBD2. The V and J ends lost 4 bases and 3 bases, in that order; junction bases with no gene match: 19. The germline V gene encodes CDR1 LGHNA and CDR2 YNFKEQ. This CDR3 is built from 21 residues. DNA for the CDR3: TGTGCCAGCAGCCCGTCCACTAGCGGGAGAAGCTTTGTCTATGACACCGGGGAGCTGTTTTTT. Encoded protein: CASSPSTSGRSFVYDTGELFF.

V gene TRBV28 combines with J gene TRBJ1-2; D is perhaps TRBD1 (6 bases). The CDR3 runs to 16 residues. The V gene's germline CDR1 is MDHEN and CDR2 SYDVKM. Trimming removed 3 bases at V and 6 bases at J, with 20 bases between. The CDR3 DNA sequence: TGTGCCAGCAGTTTCCAGACAGGATGGGAGAAGGATGGCTACACCTTC. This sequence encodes CASSFQTGWEKDGYTF.

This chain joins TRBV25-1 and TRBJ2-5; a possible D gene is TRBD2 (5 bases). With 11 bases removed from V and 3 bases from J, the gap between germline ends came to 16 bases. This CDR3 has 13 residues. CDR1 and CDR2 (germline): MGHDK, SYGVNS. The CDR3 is CASPCGSEETQYF. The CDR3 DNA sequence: TGTGCCTCTCCTTGTGGGAGTGAAGAGACCCAGTACTTC.

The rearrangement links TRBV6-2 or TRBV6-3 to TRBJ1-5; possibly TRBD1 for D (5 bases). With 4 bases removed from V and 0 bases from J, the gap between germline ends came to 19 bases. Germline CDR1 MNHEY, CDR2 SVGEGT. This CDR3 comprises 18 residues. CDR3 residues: CASSSGLGRGISNQPQHF. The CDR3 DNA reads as TGTGCCAGCAGTTCGGGACTGGGTCGGGGGATTAGCAATCAGCCCCAGCATTTT.

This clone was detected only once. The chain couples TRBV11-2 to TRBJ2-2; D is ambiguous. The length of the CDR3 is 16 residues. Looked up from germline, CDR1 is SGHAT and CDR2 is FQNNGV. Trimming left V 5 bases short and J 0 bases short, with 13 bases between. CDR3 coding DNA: TGTGCCAGCAGCCTACAAGGAGCTTCGAACACCGGGGAGCTGTTTTTT. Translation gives CASSLQGASNTGELFF.

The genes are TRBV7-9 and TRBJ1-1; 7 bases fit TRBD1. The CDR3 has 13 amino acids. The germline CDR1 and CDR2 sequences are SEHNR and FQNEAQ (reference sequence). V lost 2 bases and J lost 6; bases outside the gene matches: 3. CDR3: CASSLPGTAEAFF. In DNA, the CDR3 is TGTGCCAGCAGCTTACCTGGGACAGCTGAAGCTTTCTTT.

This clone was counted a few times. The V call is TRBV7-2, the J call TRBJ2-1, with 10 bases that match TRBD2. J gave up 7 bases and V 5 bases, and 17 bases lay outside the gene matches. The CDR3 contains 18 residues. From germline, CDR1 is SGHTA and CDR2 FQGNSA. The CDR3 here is CASSARQLAGDSQNEQFF. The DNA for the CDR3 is TGTGCCAGCAGCGCCAGACAGCTAGCGGGAGACTCCCAAAATGAGCAGTTCTTC.

CDR3 sequence reads: CASSYQQTYGYTF. The CDR3 DNA follows: TGTGCCAGCAGTTACCAACAGACCTATGGCTACACCTTC. The chain uses TRBV6-5 and TRBJ1-2; D is unresolved. The CDR3 consists of 13 residues. The germline V gene encodes CDR1 MNHEY and CDR2 SVGAGI. V lost 2 bases and J lost 4, with 8 bases in between.

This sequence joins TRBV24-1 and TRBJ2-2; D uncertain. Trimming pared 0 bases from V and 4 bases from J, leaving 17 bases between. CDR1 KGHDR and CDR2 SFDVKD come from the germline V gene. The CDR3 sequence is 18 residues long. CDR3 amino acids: CATSDLSTTTPFTGELFF. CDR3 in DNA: TGTGCCACCAGTGATTTGAGCACTACCACACCGTTCACCGGGGAGCTGTTTTTT.

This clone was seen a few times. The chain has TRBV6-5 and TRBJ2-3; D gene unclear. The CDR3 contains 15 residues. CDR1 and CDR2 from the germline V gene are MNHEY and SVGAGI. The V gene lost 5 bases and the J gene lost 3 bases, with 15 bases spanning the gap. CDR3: CASSRDTHGTDTQYF. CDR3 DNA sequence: TGTGCCAGCAGTCGAGACACACACGGAACAGATACGCAGTATTTT.

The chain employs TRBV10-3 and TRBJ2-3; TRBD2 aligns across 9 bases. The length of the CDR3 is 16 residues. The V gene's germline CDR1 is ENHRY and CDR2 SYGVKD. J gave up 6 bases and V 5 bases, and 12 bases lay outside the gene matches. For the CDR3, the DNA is TGTGCCATCAGTAGAGGAGTAGCGGGAGTGGGGGATACGCAGTATTTT. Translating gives CAISRGVAGVGDTQYF.

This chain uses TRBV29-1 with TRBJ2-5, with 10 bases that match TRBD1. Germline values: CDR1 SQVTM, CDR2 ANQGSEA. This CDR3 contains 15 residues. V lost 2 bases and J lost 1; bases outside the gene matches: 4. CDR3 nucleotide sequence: TGCAGCGTTGAACTCGGGACAGGGGTCCAAGAGACCCAGTACTTC. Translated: CSVELGTGVQETQYF.

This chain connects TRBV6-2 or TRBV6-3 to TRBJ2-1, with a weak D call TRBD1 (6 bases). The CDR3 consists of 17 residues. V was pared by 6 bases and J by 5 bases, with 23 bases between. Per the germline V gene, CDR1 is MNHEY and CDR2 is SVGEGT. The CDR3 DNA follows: TGTGCCAGCAGCCGACAGAAACAATGGACAGTGAACAATGAGCAGTTCTTC. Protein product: CASSRQKQWTVNNEQFF.

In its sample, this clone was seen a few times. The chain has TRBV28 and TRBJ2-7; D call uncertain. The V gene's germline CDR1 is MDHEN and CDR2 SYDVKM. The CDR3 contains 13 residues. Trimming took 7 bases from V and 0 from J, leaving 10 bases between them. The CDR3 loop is CASTPLSSYEQYF. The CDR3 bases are TGTGCCAGCACCCCCCTTAGCTCCTACGAGCAGTACTTC.